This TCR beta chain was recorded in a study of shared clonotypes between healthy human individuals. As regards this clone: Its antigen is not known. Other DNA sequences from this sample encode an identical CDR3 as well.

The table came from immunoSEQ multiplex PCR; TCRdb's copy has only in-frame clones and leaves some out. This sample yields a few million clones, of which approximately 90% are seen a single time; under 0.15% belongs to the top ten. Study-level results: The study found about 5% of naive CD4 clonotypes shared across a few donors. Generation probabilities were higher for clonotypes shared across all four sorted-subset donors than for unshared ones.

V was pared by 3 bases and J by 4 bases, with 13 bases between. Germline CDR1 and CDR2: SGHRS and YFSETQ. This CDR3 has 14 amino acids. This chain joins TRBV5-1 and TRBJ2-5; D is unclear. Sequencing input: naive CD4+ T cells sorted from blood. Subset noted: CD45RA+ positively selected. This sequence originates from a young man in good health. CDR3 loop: CASSSGTVGETQYF. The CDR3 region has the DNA TGCGCCAGCAGCTCCGGCACAGTAGGAGAGACCCAGTACTTC.